The 30 T cell receptor beta chains listed next were all sequenced from one sample in a study of T cell responses to AZD1222 COVID-19 vaccine. Method: immunoSEQ multiplex PCR; TCRdb's copy keeps in-frame clones and lacks some. The sample shows around 120,000 clones, around nine tenths of them seen only once. This material consisted of peripheral blood, taken on day 0 of AZD1222 vaccination. The source of these receptors is an adult in good health.

The V call is TRBV2, the J call TRBJ2-7, with TRBD1 matching over 8 bases. CDR1 SNHLY and CDR2 FYNNEI come from the germline V gene. The V segment lost 6 bases and the J segment 2 bases; nucleotides outside the gene matches: 3. The CDR3 is 13 residues long. Here the CDR3 DNA reads TGTGCCAGCAGGACAGGGGTGCCCTACGAGCAGTACTTC. It translates to CASRTGVPYEQYF. The complete variable domain, with remaining parts taken from reference TRBV2 and TRBJ2-7, reads EPEVTQTPSHQVTQMGQEVILRCVPISNHLYFYWYRQILGQKVEFLVSFYNNEISEKSEIFDDQFSVERPDGSNFTLKIRSTKLEDSAMYFCASRTGVPYEQYFGPGTRLTVT.

The rearrangement joins TRBV24-1 to TRBJ2-7, with D tentatively TRBD1 (6 bases). The CDR3 runs to 13 residues. V was cut by 1 base and J by 5 bases, with 8 bases left in between. CDR1 and CDR2 from the germline V gene are KGHDR and SFDVKD. CDR3 nucleotides: TGTGCCACCAGTGATTTTGGGACAAACGAGCAGTACTTC. Its protein is CATSDFGTNEQYF.

In DNA, the CDR3 is TGTGCCAGCAGCTTGGCGGGGGTGGGCAGCCCAGCTTTCTTT. Translated, it gives CASSLAGVGSPAFF. V gene TRBV5-6 combines with J gene TRBJ1-1, with a possible D match to TRBD1 (5 bases). Looked up from germline, CDR1 is SGHDT and CDR2 is YYEEEE. V was trimmed by 0 bases and J by 10 bases, leaving 16 bases between them. The CDR3 runs to 14 residues.

The rearrangement links TRBV19 to TRBJ1-4, with 10 bases identical to TRBD1. The germline V gene has CDR1 LNHDA and CDR2 SQIVND (reference sequence). V lost 2 bases, J lost 7 bases, and 10 bases stayed unmatched. The CDR3 consists of 17 residues. CDR3 protein: CASSIPRTGTGVEKLFF. The CDR3 DNA is TGTGCCAGTAGTATACCCCGAACCGGGACAGGGGTTGAAAAACTGTTTTTT.

The chain employs TRBV6-6 and TRBJ1-2; D is uncertain. CDR3 length: 13 residues. Deletions cut 8 bases from V and 4 bases from J, with 14 bases between. Germline lookup yields CDR1 MNHNY and CDR2 SVGAGI (reference sequence). CDR3 in amino acids: CASCETSGYGYTF. The DNA of the CDR3 is TGTGCCAGCTGTGAGACCTCGGGCTATGGCTACACCTTC.

The genes are TRBV3-1 (or the pseudogene TRBV3-2) and TRBJ2-1; 9 bases are shared with TRBD2. Germline V gene data show CDR1 as LGHDT and CDR2 as YNNKEL (reference sequence). The CDR3 is 16 amino acids. V lost 0 bases, J lost 8 bases, and 8 bases stayed unmatched. In nucleotides, the CDR3 is TGTGCCAGCAGCCAAGATCTAGCGGGAAATGGTGATGAGCAGTTCTTC. It codes for CASSQDLAGNGDEQFF.

This chain links TRBV6-5 with TRBJ2-7; no definite D call. V gave up 4 bases and J gave up 7 bases, with 17 bases separating them. The CDR3 extends over 14 amino acids. The germline V gene has CDR1 MNHEY and CDR2 SVGAGI. CDR3 bases: TGTGCCAGCAGTTTACCCGGTCCATTAGGGGAGCAGTACTTC. Its translation: CASSLPGPLGEQYF.

The gene calls are TRBV4-1 and TRBJ2-5; D gene unclear. Germline loops: CDR1 MGHRA, CDR2 YSYEKL. This CDR3 comprises 15 residues. The V end was cut by 0 bases, the J end by 4 bases, with 12 bases between. CDR3 sequence: CASSQEDIGGETQYF. CDR3 DNA: TGCGCCAGCAGCCAAGAGGATATTGGTGGAGAGACCCAGTACTTC.

In the case of this clone: The sample has other DNA sequences that encode this CDR3 too. The CDR3 nucleotides are TGCGCCAGCAGCTTGGGAGGTACCGAGCAGTACTTC. Protein sequence: CASSLGGTEQYF. The rearrangement links TRBV5-1 to TRBJ2-7, with D unresolved. Germline CDR1 SGHRS, CDR2 YFSETQ. The CDR3 runs to 12 residues. V shed 0 bases and J shed 6 bases, with 7 bases lying between them.

The chain has TRBV4-2 and TRBJ2-3, with D unresolved. CDR1 is LGHNA, CDR2 YNFKEQ, per germline. The CDR3 is made up of 15 amino acids. With 1 base removed from V and 0 bases from J, the gap between germline ends came to 8 bases. This CDR3 reads CASSQAPQSTDTQYF. CDR3 nucleotide sequence: TGTGCCAGCAGCCAAGCTCCACAGAGCACAGATACGCAGTATTTT.

This chain connects TRBV5-1 to TRBJ1-1; D is unclear. This CDR3 has 12 residues. The V gene's germline CDR1 is SGHRS and CDR2 YFSETQ. Trimming stripped 2 bases from V and 8 bases from J, with 10 bases between. CDR3 in amino acids: CASSLTNREAFF. CDR3 bases: TGCGCCAGCAGCTTAACAAACCGCGAAGCTTTCTTT.

This clone has a handful of counts. The CDR3 DNA reads TGCGCCAGCAGGCGGGAAGGCGGTAATTCACCCCTCCACTTT. This translates into CASRREGGNSPLHF. The chain is built from TRBV5-1 and TRBJ1-6; D gene unclear. Deletions cut 5 bases from V and 6 bases from J, with 12 bases between. Germline lookup yields CDR1 SGHRS and CDR2 YFSETQ. The CDR3 extends over 14 amino acids.

This sequence joins TRBV7-9 and TRBJ1-6, with 7 positions matching TRBD1. Germline lookup yields CDR1 SEHNR and CDR2 FQNEAQ (reference sequence). The CDR3 extends over 17 amino acids. J gave up 2 bases and V 5 bases, and 9 bases lay outside the gene matches. CDR3 sequence: CASSALQGIPYNSPLHF. Here the CDR3 DNA reads TGTGCCAGCAGCGCCTTACAGGGGATCCCCTATAATTCACCCCTCCACTTT.

The V gene is TRBV3-1 (or the pseudogene TRBV3-2), the J gene TRBJ1-4; unclear D gene. V lost 0 bases and J 13 bases, leaving 15 bases between the germline ends. Germline V lookup: CDR1 LGHDT, CDR2 YNNKEL (reference sequence). The CDR3 has 14 residues. The CDR3 DNA is TGTGCCAGCAGCCAAGACAGATTACAAACAAGACTGTTTTTT. Translation: CASSQDRLQTRLFF.

This chain links TRBV5-1 with TRBJ2-2; 9 positions agree with TRBD1. V gave up 0 bases and J gave up 4 bases; unmatched junction bases: 7. Germline CDR1 and CDR2: SGHRS and YFSETQ. The length of the CDR3 is 17 residues. In DNA, the CDR3 is TGCGCCAGCAGCTTGGCCGATTTGACAGGGGGCACCGGGGAGCTGTTTTTT. Its translation: CASSLADLTGGTGELFF. Together with reference TRBV5-1 and TRBJ2-2, the CDR3 gives the full variable domain: KAGVTQTPRYLIKTRGQQVTLSCSPISGHRSVSWYQQTPGQGLQFLFEYFSETQRNKGNFPGRFSGRQFSNSRSEMNVSTLELGDSALYLCASSLADLTGGTGELFFGEGSRLTVL.

The CDR3 sequence: CASSALSSGTTNEQFF. In nucleotides, the CDR3 is TGTGCCAGCAGCGCCCTCTCGTCCGGGACCACCAATGAGCAGTTCTTC. The J gene is TRBJ2-1, the V gene TRBV9, with D perhaps being TRBD1 or TRBD2 (5 bases each). This CDR3 comprises 16 residues. V gave up 3 bases and J gave up 6 bases, with 19 bases separating them. Germline CDR1 is SGDLS and CDR2 is YYNGEE.

The gene calls are TRBV19 and TRBJ2-7; the match to TRBD2 covers 8 bases. CDR3 length equals 14 residues. Germline loops: CDR1 LNHDA, CDR2 SQIVND (reference sequence). The J segment lost 5 bases and the V segment lost 3 bases, leaving 6 bases of the junction unmatched. The CDR3 DNA is TGTGCCAGTAGTATGAATGGACTAGCCAACGAGCAGTACTTC. Protein sequence: CASSMNGLANEQYF.

The genes are TRBV11-2 and TRBJ1-1; 7 bases fit TRBD1. The CDR3 loop spans 16 amino acids. The germline CDR1 and CDR2 sequences are SGHAT and FQNNGV. With 0 bases clipped from V and 0 bases from J, the junction kept 4 bases outside the gene matches. The CDR3 spells CASSLDRGLMNTEAFF. CDR3 coding DNA: TGTGCCAGCAGCTTAGATAGGGGGCTGATGAACACTGAAGCTTTCTTT. Complete variable domain (other parts from reference TRBV11-2 and TRBJ1-1): EAGVAQSPRYKIIEKRQSVAFWCNPISGHATLYWYQQILGQGPKLLIQFQNNGVVDDSQLPKDRFSAERLKGVDSTLKIQPAKLEDSAVYLCASSLDRGLMNTEAFFGQGTRLTVV.

The chain recombines TRBV5-1 with TRBJ2-3, with a weak D call TRBD2 (6 bases). Germline assignment: CDR1 SGHRS and CDR2 YFSETQ. V was cut by 0 bases and J by 0 bases, with 8 bases left in between. This CDR3 contains 15 residues. The CDR3 reads CASSLARGSTDTQYF. CDR3 bases: TGCGCCAGCAGCTTGGCTCGGGGGAGCACAGATACGCAGTATTTT. Drawing the rest from reference TRBV5-1 and TRBJ2-3, the complete variable domain is KAGVTQTPRYLIKTRGQQVTLSCSPISGHRSVSWYQQTPGQGLQFLFEYFSETQRNKGNFPGRFSGRQFSNSRSEMNVSTLELGDSALYLCASSLARGSTDTQYFGPGTRLTVL.

The sample holds one count of this clone. The V call is TRBV5-4, the J call TRBJ2-5; 11 bases map to TRBD2. Germline values: CDR1 SGHNT, CDR2 YYREEE (reference sequence). Trimming at V came to 0 bases and at J to 5 bases, leaving 12 bases not matched to a gene. This CDR3 has 18 residues. CDR3 residues: CASSLDLGTSGSSETQYF. CDR3 in DNA: TGTGCCAGCAGCTTGGACTTAGGAACTAGCGGGAGTTCGGAGACCCAGTACTTC.

The chain joins TRBV19 to TRBJ1-4, with 9 bases fitting TRBD1. V was clipped by 5 bases and J by 7 bases; unmatched bases: 8. Germline V gene data show CDR1 as LNHDA and CDR2 as SQIVND (reference sequence). The CDR3 has 15 residues. In nucleotides, the CDR3 is TGTGCCAGTAGTGTAAACAGGGGGCGCCGTGAAAAACTGTTTTTT. It is translated as CASSVNRGRREKLFF. The full variable domain, completed using reference TRBV19 and TRBJ1-4, is DGGITQSPKYLFRKEGQNVTLSCEQNLNHDAMYWYRQDPGQGLRLIYYSQIVNDFQKGDIAEGYSVSREKKESFPLTVTSAQKNPTAFYLCASSVNRGRREKLFFGSGTQLSVL.

This clone was detected only once. This chain connects TRBV11-2 to TRBJ2-7, with D unresolved. The CDR3 covers 13 residues. The V and J ends lost 0 bases and 4 bases respectively, with 7 bases between them. In germline, CDR1 is SGHAT, CDR2 FQNNGV. CDR3 in amino acids: CASSLEVGYEQYF. CDR3 nucleotides: TGTGCCAGCAGCTTAGAGGTAGGGTACGAGCAGTACTTC.

Worth noting for this clone: Other DNA sequences in the same sample also yield this CDR3. The rearrangement uses TRBV5-1 and TRBJ1-2; D is ambiguous. The V gene's germline CDR1 is SGHRS and CDR2 YFSETQ. The CDR3 runs 12 residues. V gave up 0 bases and J gave up 8 bases, with 8 bases separating them. The CDR3 bases are TGCGCCAGCAGCTTGGATGCCGCCGGCTACACCTTC. This codes for CASSLDAAGYTF.

The chain combines TRBV27 with TRBJ2-2; D might be TRBD2 (5 bases). The CDR3 length is 19 residues. The V end was cut by 3 bases, the J end by 0 bases, with 20 bases between. CDR1 MNHEY and CDR2 SMNVEV come from the germline V gene (reference sequence). The CDR3 here is CASSLRLRGGQTNTGELFF. The CDR3 DNA reads as TGTGCCAGCAGTTTGCGCCTTCGTGGCGGGCAAACGAACACCGGGGAGCTGTTTTTT.

This clone was observed once. The V gene is TRBV5-5, the J gene TRBJ1-3; TRBD1 matches 7 bases. In germline, CDR1 is SGHKS, CDR2 YYEKEE (reference sequence). V gave up 3 bases and J gave up 8 bases; unmatched junction bases: 8. This CDR3 contains 14 residues. The CDR3 DNA reads as TGTGCCAGCAGCTCCCCGGGACAGTTGGACACCATATATTTT. Its translation is CASSSPGQLDTIYF. Full variable domain (rest looked up from reference TRBV5-5 and TRBJ1-3): DAGVTQSPTHLIKTRGQQVTLRCSPISGHKSVSWYQQVLGQGPQFIFQYYEKEERGRGNFPDRFSARQFPNYSSELNVNALLLGDSALYLCASSSPGQLDTIYFGEGSWLTVV.

This clone came up once. The V gene is TRBV21-1, the J gene TRBJ2-2; TRBD1, as called in the table, went unchecked against the DNA. TRBV21-1 is a known pseudogene. The CDR3 totals 21 residues. The CDR3 protein is CASSLTVLPRNRGPYTGELFF. The DNA of the CDR3 is TGTGCCAGCAGCCTCACGGTTCTCCCACGTAACAGGGGGCCGTACACCGGGGAGCTGTTTTTT.

The chain joins TRBV7-2 to TRBJ2-3; D unresolved. The CDR3 is 12 residues long. The germline V and J ends were trimmed by 1 base and 7 bases, with 6 bases remaining between them. CDR1 SGHTA and CDR2 FQGNSA come from the germline V gene. Here the CDR3 DNA reads TGTGCCAGCAGCTTAGAATGGCATACGCAGTATTTT. Its protein product is CASSLEWHTQYF. The variable domain in full, with the rest retrieved from reference TRBV7-2 and TRBJ2-3, is GAGVSQSPSNKVTEKGKDVELRCDPISGHTALYWYRQSLGQGLEFLIYFQGNSAPDKSGLPSDRFSAERTGGSVSTLTIQRTQQEDSAVYLCASSLEWHTQYFGPGTRLTVL.

This clone was seen a single time. The chain is built from TRBV6-2 or TRBV6-3 and TRBJ1-1; D is unclear. This CDR3 is 12 amino acids long. The V gene's germline CDR1 is MNHEY and CDR2 SVGEGT. V lost 2 bases and J 4 bases, leaving 5 bases between the germline ends. CDR3 loop: CASSYKSTEAFF. The CDR3 region has the DNA TGTGCCAGCAGTTACAAGAGCACTGAAGCTTTCTTT.

The chain employs TRBV30 and TRBJ2-7, with 10 bases matching TRBD2. Losses at the gene ends were 0 bases for V and 3 bases for J; bases not matched to a gene: 8. CDR3 length equals 16 residues. The germline CDR1 and CDR2 sequences are GTSNPN and SVGIG (reference sequence). CDR3 sequence (DNA): TGTGCCTGGAGTGTAGGGCTAGCGGGAGCTAGCTACGAGCAGTACTTC. Translating it yields CAWSVGLAGASYEQYF.

The V and J genes are TRBV6-5 and TRBJ1-3, with 8 bases matching TRBD1. From germline, CDR1 is MNHEY and CDR2 SVGAGI. The CDR3 totals 15 residues. V trimming: 4 bases; J trimming: 4 bases; junction bases outside the gene matches: 6. The CDR3 sequence: CASSSTGVPGNTIYF. The CDR3 region has the DNA TGTGCCAGCAGTTCGACAGGGGTCCCAGGAAACACCATATATTTT.